Below are 20 T cell receptor beta chains sequenced from a single sample in a study of blood T cell repertoires in COVID-19. This table comes from immunoSEQ multiplex PCR, and its TCRdb copy is limited to in-frame clones, with some not included. The sample yields about 49,000 clones, roughly 84% seen once. The sample taken for sequencing was peripheral blood. Receptor source: a man aged 50-59 years with acute or convalescent COVID-19.

The rearrangement uses TRBV29-1 and TRBJ2-1, with 12 bases matching TRBD2. The germline V gene encodes CDR1 SQVTM and CDR2 ANQGSEA. The CDR3 runs to 17 residues. The V and J ends lost 2 bases and 3 bases, in that order; junction bases with no gene match: 8. The CDR3 DNA is TGCAGCGTTGAATGGGGACTAGCGGGCGGTGGCTACAATGAGCAGTTCTTC. This sequence encodes CSVEWGLAGGGYNEQFF.

This clone was seen only once. The rearrangement uses TRBV10-3 and TRBJ2-3; 13 nucleotides line up with TRBD2. Germline-derived CDR1 and CDR2 are ENHRY and SYGVKD. The CDR3 extends over 16 amino acids. Germline trimming cut 6 bases from V and 4 bases from J; bases unmatched to any gene: 7. Here the CDR3 reads CAIRPGLAGPSDTQYF. The DNA of the CDR3 is TGTGCCATCAGACCGGGACTAGCGGGGCCATCAGATACGCAGTATTTT.

The chain is built from TRBV6-2 or TRBV6-3 and TRBJ2-2, with 8 bases that match TRBD1. Germline loops: CDR1 MNHEY, CDR2 SVGEGT. This CDR3 has 14 amino acids. V was clipped by 0 bases and J by 11 bases; unmatched bases: 5. The CDR3 sequence is CASSYSDRGGELFF. CDR3 coding DNA: TGTGCCAGCAGTTACTCTGACAGGGGAGGTGAGCTGTTTTTT.

The chain employs TRBV7-6 and TRBJ1-2, with no clear D. V shed 1 base and J shed 5 bases, with 20 bases lying between them. Germline CDR1 is SGHVS and CDR2 is FNYEAQ. The length of the CDR3 is 17 residues. The CDR3 loop reads CASSLGLGFEGGYGYTF. Here the CDR3 DNA reads TGTGCCAGCAGCTTAGGCCTGGGGTTCGAAGGAGGGTATGGCTACACCTTC.

The chain has TRBV12-3 or TRBV12-4 and TRBJ2-2; D is undetermined. V was trimmed by 10 bases and J by 1 base, leaving 10 bases between them. The CDR3 is 13 residues long. CDR3 in amino acids: CATRLGNTGELFF. CDR3 coding DNA: TGTGCCACCCGACTGGGGAACACCGGGGAGCTGTTTTTT.

The V gene is TRBV15, the J gene TRBJ2-7, with TRBD1 matching over 9 bases. The germline gives CDR1 LNHNV, CDR2 YYDKDF (reference sequence). V lost 0 bases to trimming and J lost 1 base; unmatched junction nucleotides: 7. The length of the CDR3 is 17 residues. The CDR3 coding sequence is TGTGCCACCAGCAGAGATCGAGGGACAGGGAATTCCTACGAGCAGTACTTC. Translating gives CATSRDRGTGNSYEQYF.

The J gene is TRBJ1-5, the V gene TRBV19; the match to TRBD1 covers 9 bases. The CDR3 extends over 18 amino acids. With V trimmed by 2 bases and J by 4 bases, 12 bases remained unmatched. The germline gives CDR1 LNHDA, CDR2 SQIVND (reference sequence). CDR3 sequence (DNA): TGTGCCAGTAGTATATCCGGGACAGGGAGCTGGTCAAATCAGCCCCAGCATTTT. It specifies CASSISGTGSWSNQPQHF.

V is TRBV5-1 and J is TRBJ2-2; 9 bases match TRBD2. V lost 10 bases to trimming and J lost 4 bases; unmatched junction nucleotides: 8. Germline CDR1 and CDR2: SGHRS and YFSETQ. This CDR3 comprises 14 residues. CDR3: CAGGAGGGTGELFF. As DNA, the CDR3 is TGCGCCGGAGGAGCGGGGGGCGGCACCGGGGAGCTGTTTTTT. The variable domain in full, with the rest retrieved from reference TRBV5-1 and TRBJ2-2, is KAGVTQTPRYLIKTRGQQVTLSCSPISGHRSVSWYQQTPGQGLQFLFEYFSETQRNKGNFPGRFSGRQFSNSRSEMNVSTLELGDSALYLCAGGAGGGTGELFFGEGSRLTVL.

This sequence joins TRBV6-5 and TRBJ2-7, with TRBD1 matching over 8 bases. This CDR3 has 15 residues. Unmatched junction bases numbered 7, after V lost 6 bases and J lost 0 bases. Looked up from germline, CDR1 is MNHEY and CDR2 is SVGAGI. The CDR3 DNA reads as TGTGCCAGCAGGCCGACAGGGGCGATCTCCTACGAGCAGTACTTC. Protein product: CASRPTGAISYEQYF.

J is TRBJ2-3 and V is TRBV7-8; 14 bases fit TRBD2. J was trimmed by 4 bases and V by 1 base; bases with no gene match: 7. CDR1 is SGHVS, CDR2 FQNEAQ, per germline. The CDR3 sequence is 18 residues long. The CDR3 region is CASSLGLAGGPSSDTQYF. The CDR3 region has the DNA TGTGCCAGCAGCTTAGGACTAGCGGGGGGGCCGAGCTCAGATACGCAGTATTTT.

The chain is built from TRBV19 and TRBJ2-7; 11 bases align to TRBD1. This CDR3 spans 16 amino acids. Germline trimming cut 1 base from V and 3 bases from J; bases unmatched to any gene: 5. The V gene's germline CDR1 is LNHDA and CDR2 SQIVND (reference sequence). The CDR3 DNA reads TGTGCCAGTAGTATAGTAACCGGGACAGGGGGCTACGAGCAGTACTTC. This encodes CASSIVTGTGGYEQYF.

The rearrangement links TRBV11-2 to TRBJ1-2; D perhaps matches TRBD1 (5 bases). The germline V gene has CDR1 SGHAT and CDR2 FQNNGV. V dropped 1 base and J dropped 4 bases, with 7 bases sitting between them. This CDR3 spans 13 amino acids. The CDR3 protein is CASSLGGVYGYTF. Written as DNA, the CDR3 is TGTGCCAGCAGCTTAGGGGGGGTCTATGGCTACACCTTC.

The J gene is TRBJ2-2, the V gene TRBV6-5, with 7 bases fitting TRBD1. Germline CDR1 MNHEY, CDR2 SVGAGI. The CDR3 totals 14 residues. V gave up 6 bases and J gave up 6 bases; unmatched junction bases: 7. CDR3 region: CASRAYRGAGELFF. The CDR3 nucleotides read TGTGCCAGCAGGGCTTACAGGGGAGCCGGGGAGCTGTTTTTT.

V usage is TRBV30 and J usage is TRBJ1-3; 7 bases align to TRBD1. The CDR3 is 15 residues long. V shed 0 bases, J shed 7 bases, and the junction held 9 bases outside the gene matches. Germline CDR1 reads GTSNPN; CDR2 reads SVGIG (reference sequence). The DNA of the CDR3 is TGTGCCTGGAGTGTACATACAGGGGCGACGAACACCATATATTTT. As protein: CAWSVHTGATNTIYF.

The sample holds one count of this clone. The chain combines TRBV24-1 with TRBJ2-7; 11 bases align to TRBD1. The CDR3 covers 14 residues. V lost 3 bases, J lost 3 bases, and 0 bases stayed unmatched. The germline V gene encodes CDR1 KGHDR and CDR2 SFDVKD. CDR3 DNA: TGTGCCACCAGTGATGGGACAGGGGGCTACGAGCAGTACTTC. Protein product: CATSDGTGGYEQYF.

The chain uses TRBV6-5 and TRBJ1-5, with D unresolved. V was pared by 8 bases and J by 4 bases, with 12 bases between. This CDR3 has 13 amino acids. The germline CDR1 and CDR2 sequences are MNHEY and SVGAGI. In DNA form, the CDR3 reads TGTGCCAGCCGTTTTCAGGTAAATCAGCCCCAGCATTTT. It encodes CASRFQVNQPQHF.

The chain couples TRBV27 to TRBJ1-2; D is undetermined. The V gene lost 6 bases and the J gene lost 4 bases, with 12 bases spanning the gap. CDR3 size: 13 residues. Per the germline V gene, CDR1 is MNHEY and CDR2 is SMNVEV (reference sequence). DNA of the CDR3: TGTGCCAGCAGGGCGGTGGAGGGCTATGGCTACACCTTC. Translated: CASRAVEGYGYTF.

The chain joins TRBV5-4 to TRBJ2-5, with D possibly matching TRBD2 (6 bases). Germline-derived CDR1 and CDR2 are SGHNT and YYREEE (reference sequence). V was cut by 4 bases and J by 5 bases, with 6 bases left in between. The CDR3 consists of 11 residues. CDR3 region: CASSRGETQYF. CDR3 in DNA: TGTGCCAGCAGCCGGGGGGAGACCCAGTACTTC.

This clone was counted only a few times. The chain uses TRBV7-8 and TRBJ2-1; 11 positions agree with TRBD2. The junction had 11 bases not matched to a gene; V was cut back by 5 bases and J by 2 bases. The length of the CDR3 is 18 residues. Looked up from germline, CDR1 is SGHVS and CDR2 is FQNEAQ. Here the CDR3 DNA reads TGTGCCAGCAGCCGCCGGACTAGCGGGCTCATGACCTACAATGAGCAGTTCTTC. It specifies CASSRRTSGLMTYNEQFF.

The rearrangement joins TRBV7-2 to TRBJ1-5; tentative D call: TRBD1 (5 bases). Germline CDR1 reads SGHTA; CDR2 reads FQGNSA. CDR3 length equals 17 residues. V lost 5 bases and J 1 base, leaving 18 bases between the germline ends. CDR3 coding DNA: TGTGCCAGCAGCCAACCCAGATACCAGGGAAGCAATCAGCCCCAGCATTTT. This codes for CASSQPRYQGSNQPQHF.